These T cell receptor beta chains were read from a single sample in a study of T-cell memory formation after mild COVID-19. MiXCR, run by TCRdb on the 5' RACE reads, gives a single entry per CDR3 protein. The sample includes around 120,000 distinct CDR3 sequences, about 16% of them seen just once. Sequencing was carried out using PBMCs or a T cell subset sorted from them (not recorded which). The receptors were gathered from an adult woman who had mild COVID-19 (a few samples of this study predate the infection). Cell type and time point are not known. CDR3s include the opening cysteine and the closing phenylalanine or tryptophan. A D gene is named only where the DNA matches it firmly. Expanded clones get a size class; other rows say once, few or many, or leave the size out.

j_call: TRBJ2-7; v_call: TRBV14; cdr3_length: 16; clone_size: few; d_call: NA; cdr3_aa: CASSQAGGALTREQYF; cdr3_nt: TGTGCCAGCAGCCAAGCTGGTGGCGCTCTGACTCGGGAGCAGTACTTC
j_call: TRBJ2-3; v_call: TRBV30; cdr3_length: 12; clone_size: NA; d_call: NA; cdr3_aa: CAWNQVTDTQYF; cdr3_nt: TGTGCCTGGAATCAAGTCACAGATACGCAGTATTTT
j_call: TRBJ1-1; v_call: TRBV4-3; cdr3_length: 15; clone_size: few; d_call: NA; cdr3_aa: CASSQDRQGFPEAFF; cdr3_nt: TGCGCCAGCAGCCAAGATAGGCAAGGTTTCCCTGAAGCTTTCTTT
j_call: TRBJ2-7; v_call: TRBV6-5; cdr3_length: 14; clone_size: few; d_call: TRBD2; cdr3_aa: CASSYSLAGNEQYF; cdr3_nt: TGTGCCAGCAGTTACTCACTAGCGGGCAACGAGCAGTACTTC
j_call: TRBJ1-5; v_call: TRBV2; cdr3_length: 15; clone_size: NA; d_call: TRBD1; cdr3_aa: CASSVTGGHNQPQHF; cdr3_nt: TGTGCCAGCAGTGTGACAGGGGGACATAATCAGCCCCAGCATTTT
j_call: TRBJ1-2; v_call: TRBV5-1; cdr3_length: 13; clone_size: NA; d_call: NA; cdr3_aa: CASSQDGGYGYTF; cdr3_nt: TGCGCCAGCAGCCAGGACGGCGGGTATGGCTACACCTTC
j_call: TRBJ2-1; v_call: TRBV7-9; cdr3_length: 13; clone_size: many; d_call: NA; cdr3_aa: CASSLVAHNEQFF; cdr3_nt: TGTGCCAGCAGCTTAGTAGCCCACAATGAGCAGTTCTTC
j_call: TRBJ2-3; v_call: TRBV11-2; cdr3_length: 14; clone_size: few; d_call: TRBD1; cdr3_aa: CASFTGVGADTQYF; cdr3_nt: TGTGCCAGCTTCACAGGGGTTGGTGCAGATACGCAGTATTTT
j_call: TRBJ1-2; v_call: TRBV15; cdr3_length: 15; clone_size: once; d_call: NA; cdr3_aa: CATSLETGANYGYTF; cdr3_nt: TGTGCCACCAGTCTGGAGACAGGAGCTAACTATGGCTACACCTTC
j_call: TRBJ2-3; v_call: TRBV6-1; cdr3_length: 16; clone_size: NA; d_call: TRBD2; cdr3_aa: CASSDPGTTIRNTQYF; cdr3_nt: TGTGCCAGCAGTGACCCAGGGACTACGATCCGGAATACGCAGTATTTT
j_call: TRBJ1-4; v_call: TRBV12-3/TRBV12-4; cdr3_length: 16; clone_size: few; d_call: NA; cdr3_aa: CASSRHLRTRVEKLFF; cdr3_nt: TGTGCCAGCAGTCGCCACCTCCGGACGCGGGTCGAAAAACTGTTTTTT
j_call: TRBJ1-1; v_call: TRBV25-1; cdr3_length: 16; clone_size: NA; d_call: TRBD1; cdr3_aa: CASSEVVGQGNTEAFF; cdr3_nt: TGTGCCAGCAGTGAAGTAGTAGGACAGGGGAACACTGAAGCTTTCTTT
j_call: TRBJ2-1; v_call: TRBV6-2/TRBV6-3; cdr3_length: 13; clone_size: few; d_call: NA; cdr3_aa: CASTTGGYNEQFF; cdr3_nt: TGTGCCAGCACCACCGGCGGGTACAATGAGCAGTTCTTC
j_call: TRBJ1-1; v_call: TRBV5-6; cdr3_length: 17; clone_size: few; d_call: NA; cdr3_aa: CASSLPPGHWGDTEAFF; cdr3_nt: TGTGCCAGCAGTCTTCCTCCGGGACATTGGGGAGACACTGAAGCTTTCTTT
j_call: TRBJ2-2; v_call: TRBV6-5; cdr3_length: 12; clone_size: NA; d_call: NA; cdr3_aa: CASYSYTGELFF; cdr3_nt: TGTGCCAGCTACAGCTACACCGGGGAGCTGTTTTTT
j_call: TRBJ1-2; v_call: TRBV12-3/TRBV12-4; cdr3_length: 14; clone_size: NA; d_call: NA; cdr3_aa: CASSVVSRGGGYTF; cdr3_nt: TGTGCCAGCAGCGTTGTTAGCAGGGGCGGTGGCTACACCTTC
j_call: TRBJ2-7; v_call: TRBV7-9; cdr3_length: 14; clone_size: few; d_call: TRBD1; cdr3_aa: CASSLSRGLEEQYF; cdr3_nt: TGTGCCAGCAGCTTAAGCAGGGGGCTGGAAGAGCAGTACTTC
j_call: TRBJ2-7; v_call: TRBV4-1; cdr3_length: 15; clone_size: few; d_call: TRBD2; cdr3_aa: CASSQASGSSYEQYF; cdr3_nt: TGCGCCAGCAGCCAAGCTAGCGGGAGCTCCTACGAGCAGTACTTC
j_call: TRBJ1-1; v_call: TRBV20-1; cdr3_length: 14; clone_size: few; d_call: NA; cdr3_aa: CSARDRGLGSEAFF; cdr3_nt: TGCAGTGCTAGAGATCGGGGATTGGGTTCTGAAGCTTTCTTT
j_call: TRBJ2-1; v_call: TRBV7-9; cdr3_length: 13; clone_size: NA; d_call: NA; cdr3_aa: CASSSTSYNEQFF; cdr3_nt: TGTGCCAGCAGCTCCACTAGTTACAATGAGCAGTTCTTC
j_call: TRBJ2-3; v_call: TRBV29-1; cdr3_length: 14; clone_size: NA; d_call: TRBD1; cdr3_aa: CSVADRGRTDTQYF; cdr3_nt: TGCAGCGTTGCCGACAGGGGACGCACAGATACGCAGTATTTT
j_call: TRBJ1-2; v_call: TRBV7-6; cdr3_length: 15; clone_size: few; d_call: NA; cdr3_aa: CASSLEAATNYGYTF; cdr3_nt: TGTGCCAGCAGCTTAGAGGCCGCTACTAACTATGGCTACACCTTC
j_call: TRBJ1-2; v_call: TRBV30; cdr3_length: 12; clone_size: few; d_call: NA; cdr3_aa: CAWSRQNYGYTF; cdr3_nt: TGTGCCTGGAGTAGACAGAACTATGGCTACACCTTC
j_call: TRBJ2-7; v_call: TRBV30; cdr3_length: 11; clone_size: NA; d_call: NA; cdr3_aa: CAWSVRGISYF; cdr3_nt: TGTGCCTGGAGTGTACGGGGGATCTCGTACTTC
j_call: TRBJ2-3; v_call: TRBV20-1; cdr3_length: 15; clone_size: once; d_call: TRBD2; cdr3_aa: CRANDGLAGFGTQYF; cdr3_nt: TGCAGGGCCAACGACGGACTAGCGGGGTTCGGTACGCAGTATTTT
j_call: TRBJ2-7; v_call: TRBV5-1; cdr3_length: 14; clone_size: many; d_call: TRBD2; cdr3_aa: CASSSTSGTYEQYF; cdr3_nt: TGTGCCAGCAGCTCCACTAGCGGGACCTACGAGCAGTACTTC
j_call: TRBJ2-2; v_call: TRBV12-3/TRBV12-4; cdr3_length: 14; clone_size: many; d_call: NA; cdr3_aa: CASRLAENTGELFF; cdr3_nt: TGTGCCAGCAGGCTAGCAGAGAACACCGGGGAGCTGTTTTTT
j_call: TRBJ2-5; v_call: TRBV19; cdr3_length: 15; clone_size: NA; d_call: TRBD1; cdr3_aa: CASSQVTGGQETQYF; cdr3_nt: TGTGCCAGTAGTCAAGTGACAGGGGGACAAGAGACCCAGTACTTC
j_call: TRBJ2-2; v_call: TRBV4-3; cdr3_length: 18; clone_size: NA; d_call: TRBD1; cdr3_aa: CASSQDGGTGTNTGELFF; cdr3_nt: TGCGCCAGCAGCCAAGATGGGGGGACAGGGACGAACACCGGGGAGCTGTTTTTT
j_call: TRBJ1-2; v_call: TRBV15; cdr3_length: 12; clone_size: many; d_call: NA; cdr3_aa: CATSRDAVLMLF; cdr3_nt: TGTGCCACCAGCAGAGATGCGGTTCTGATGCTCTTC
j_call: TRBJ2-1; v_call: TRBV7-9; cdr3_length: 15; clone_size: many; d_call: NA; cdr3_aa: CASSPATGPYNEQFF; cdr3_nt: TGTGCCAGCAGCCCAGCTACGGGGCCGTACAATGAGCAGTTCTTC
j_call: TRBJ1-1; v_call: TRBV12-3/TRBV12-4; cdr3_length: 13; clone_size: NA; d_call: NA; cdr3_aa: CASSLGRITEAFF; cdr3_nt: TGTGCCAGCAGTTTAGGGCGGATCACTGAAGCTTTCTTT
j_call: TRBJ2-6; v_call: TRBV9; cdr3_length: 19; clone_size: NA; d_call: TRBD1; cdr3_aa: CASSAPKQGTSTGANVLTF; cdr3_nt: TGTGCCAGCAGCGCCCCGAAACAGGGGACCTCCACTGGGGCCAACGTCCTGACTTTC